The text below deals with one T cell receptor (beta chain). Antigen unknown. The data derive from a study of blood T cells in healthy people across ages. General study points: Roughly linear age-related decline in beta diversity appeared, significant by age approximately 40. For the donors, CMV status was unknown and possibly confounded expanded clonotype changes.

Researchers collected 7.5 to 10 milliliters of peripheral blood from every single donor. Primers used in a second PCR of about 6 to 12 cycles were a sample-barcoded 5' primer and a J-beta primer mix. TCRdb reprocessed the 5' RACE reads via MiXCR and lists one record per CDR3 protein. The sample carries about 1.1 million distinct CDR3 sequences, more than 30% recorded once. The CDR3 is 16 residues long. The TCR comes from a man aged 18 to 30 in good health. Sequenced sample: blood. The chain couples TRBV21-1 to TRBJ1-2; TRBD1, the table's D call, was not compared with the DNA. TRBV21-1 is a pseudogene. In nucleotides, the CDR3 is TGTGCCAGCAGGGCAGGGGACAGCTTAAAACATTATGGCTACACCTTC. Its translation: CASRAGDSLKHYGYTF.